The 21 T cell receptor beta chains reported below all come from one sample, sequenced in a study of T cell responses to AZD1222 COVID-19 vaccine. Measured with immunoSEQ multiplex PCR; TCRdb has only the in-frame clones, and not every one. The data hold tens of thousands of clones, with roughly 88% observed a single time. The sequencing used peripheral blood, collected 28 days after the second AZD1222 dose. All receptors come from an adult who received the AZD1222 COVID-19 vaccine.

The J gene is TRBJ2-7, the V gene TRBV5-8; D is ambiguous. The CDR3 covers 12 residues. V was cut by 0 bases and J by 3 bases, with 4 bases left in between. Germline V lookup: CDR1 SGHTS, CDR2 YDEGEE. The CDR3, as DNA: TGTGCCAGCAGCTTGGATTTCTACGAGCAGTACTTC. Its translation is CASSLDFYEQYF.

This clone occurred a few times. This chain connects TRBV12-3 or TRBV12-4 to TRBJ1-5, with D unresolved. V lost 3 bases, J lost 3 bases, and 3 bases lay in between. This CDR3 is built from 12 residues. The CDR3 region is CASSFSNQPQHF. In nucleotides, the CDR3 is TGTGCCAGCAGTTTTTCCAATCAGCCCCAGCATTTT.

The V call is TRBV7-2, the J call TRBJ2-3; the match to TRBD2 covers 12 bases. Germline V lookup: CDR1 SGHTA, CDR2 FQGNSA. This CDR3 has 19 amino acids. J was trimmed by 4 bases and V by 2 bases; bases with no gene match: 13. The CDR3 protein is CASSLRSKTSGRPADTQYF. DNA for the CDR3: TGTGCCAGCAGCTTAAGGTCGAAGACTAGCGGGAGACCGGCAGATACGCAGTATTTT.

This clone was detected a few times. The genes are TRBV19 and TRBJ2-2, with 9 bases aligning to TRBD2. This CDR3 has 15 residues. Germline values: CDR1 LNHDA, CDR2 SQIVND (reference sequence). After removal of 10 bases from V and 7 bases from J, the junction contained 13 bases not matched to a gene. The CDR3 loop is CATAPGLAVGGELFF. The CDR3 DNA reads TGTGCCACCGCTCCGGGACTAGCAGTTGGCGGGGAGCTGTTTTTT. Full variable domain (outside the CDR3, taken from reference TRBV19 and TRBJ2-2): DGGITQSPKYLFRKEGQNVTLSCEQNLNHDAMYWYRQDPGQGLRLIYYSQIVNDFQKGDIAEGYSVSREKKESFPLTVTSAQKNPTAFYLCATAPGLAVGGELFFGEGSRLTVL.

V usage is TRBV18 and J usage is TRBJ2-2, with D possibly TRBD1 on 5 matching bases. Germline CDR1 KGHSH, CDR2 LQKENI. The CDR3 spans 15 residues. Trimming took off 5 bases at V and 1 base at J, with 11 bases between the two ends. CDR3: CASSSTAQNTGELFF. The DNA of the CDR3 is TGTGCCAGCTCATCGACAGCCCAGAACACCGGGGAGCTGTTTTTT.

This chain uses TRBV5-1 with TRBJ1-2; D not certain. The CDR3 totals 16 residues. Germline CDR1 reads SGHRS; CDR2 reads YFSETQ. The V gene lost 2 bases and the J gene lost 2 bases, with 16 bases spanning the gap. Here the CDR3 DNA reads TGCGCCAGCAGCTTTGGAGGAAGTGACCCCAACTATGGCTACACCTTC. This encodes CASSFGGSDPNYGYTF.

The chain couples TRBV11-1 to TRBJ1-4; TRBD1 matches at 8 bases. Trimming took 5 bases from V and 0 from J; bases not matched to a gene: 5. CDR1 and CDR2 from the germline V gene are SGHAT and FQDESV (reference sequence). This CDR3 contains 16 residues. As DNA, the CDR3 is TGTGCCAGCAGCATGACAGGGGTGACAACTAATGAAAAACTGTTTTTT. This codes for CASSMTGVTTNEKLFF.

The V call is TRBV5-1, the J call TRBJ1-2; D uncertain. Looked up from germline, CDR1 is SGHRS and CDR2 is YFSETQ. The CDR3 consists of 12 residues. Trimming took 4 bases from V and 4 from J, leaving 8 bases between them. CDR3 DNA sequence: TGCGCCAGCAGCGACAACCTCTATGGCTACACCTTC. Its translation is CASSDNLYGYTF.

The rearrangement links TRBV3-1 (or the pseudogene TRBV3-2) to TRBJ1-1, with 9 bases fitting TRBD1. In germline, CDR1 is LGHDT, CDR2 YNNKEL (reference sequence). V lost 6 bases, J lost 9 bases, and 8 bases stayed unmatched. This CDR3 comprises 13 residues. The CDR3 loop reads CASRPPGQGKAFF. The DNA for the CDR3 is TGTGCCAGCAGGCCGCCGGGACAGGGTAAAGCTTTCTTT.

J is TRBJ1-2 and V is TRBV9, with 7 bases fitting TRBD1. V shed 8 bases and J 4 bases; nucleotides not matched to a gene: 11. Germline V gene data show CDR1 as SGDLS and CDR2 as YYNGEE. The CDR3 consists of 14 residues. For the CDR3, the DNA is TGTGCCAGTTCGACAGGGCTGGAGGCCTATGGCTACACCTTC. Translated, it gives CASSTGLEAYGYTF.

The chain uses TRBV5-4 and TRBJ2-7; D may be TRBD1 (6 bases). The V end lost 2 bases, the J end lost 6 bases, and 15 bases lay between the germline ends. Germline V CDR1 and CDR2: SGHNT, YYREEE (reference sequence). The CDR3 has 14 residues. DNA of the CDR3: TGTGCCAGCAGCTTTGCAGGGGTTGAGGTCGAGCAGTACTTC. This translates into CASSFAGVEVEQYF.

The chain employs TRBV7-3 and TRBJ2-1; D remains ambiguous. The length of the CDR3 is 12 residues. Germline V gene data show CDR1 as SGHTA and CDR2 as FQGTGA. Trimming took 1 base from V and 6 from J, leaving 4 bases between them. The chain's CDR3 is CASSLNSNEQFF. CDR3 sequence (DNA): TGTGCCAGCAGCTTAAACTCCAATGAGCAGTTCTTC.

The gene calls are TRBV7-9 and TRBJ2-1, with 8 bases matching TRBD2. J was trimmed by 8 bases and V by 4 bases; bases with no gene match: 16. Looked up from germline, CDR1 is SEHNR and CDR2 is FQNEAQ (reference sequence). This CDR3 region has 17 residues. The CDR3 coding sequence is TGTGCCAGCAGCTCCTCCCCCTGGCGGGAGCGGGAGTATGAGCAGTTCTTC. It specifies CASSSSPWREREYEQFF.

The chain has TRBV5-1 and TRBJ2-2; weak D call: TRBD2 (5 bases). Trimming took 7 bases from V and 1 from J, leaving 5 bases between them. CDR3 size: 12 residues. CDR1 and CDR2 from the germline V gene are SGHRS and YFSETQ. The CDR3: CASRENTGELFF. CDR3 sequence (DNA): TGCGCCAGCCGGGAGAACACCGGGGAGCTGTTTTTT.

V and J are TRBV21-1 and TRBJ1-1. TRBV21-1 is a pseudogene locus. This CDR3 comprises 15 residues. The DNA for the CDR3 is TGTGCCTGCATGGGTTCGCACCTCATGAACACTGAAGCTTTCTTT. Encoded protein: CACMGSHLMNTEAFF.

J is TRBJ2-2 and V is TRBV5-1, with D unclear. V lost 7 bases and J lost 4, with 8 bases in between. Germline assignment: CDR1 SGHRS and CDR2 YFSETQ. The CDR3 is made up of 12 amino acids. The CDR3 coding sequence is TGCGCCAGCCGGGTCGGCACCGGGGAGCTGTTTTTT. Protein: CASRVGTGELFF. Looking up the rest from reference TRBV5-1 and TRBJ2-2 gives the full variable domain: KAGVTQTPRYLIKTRGQQVTLSCSPISGHRSVSWYQQTPGQGLQFLFEYFSETQRNKGNFPGRFSGRQFSNSRSEMNVSTLELGDSALYLCASRVGTGELFFGEGSRLTVL.

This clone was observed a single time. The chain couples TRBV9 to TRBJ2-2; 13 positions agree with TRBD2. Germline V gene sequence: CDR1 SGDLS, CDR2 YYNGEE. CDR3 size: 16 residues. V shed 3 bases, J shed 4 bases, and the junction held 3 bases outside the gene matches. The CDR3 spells CASSAGLAGVTGELFF. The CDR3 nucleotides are TGTGCCAGCAGCGCCGGACTAGCGGGAGTCACCGGGGAGCTGTTTTTT. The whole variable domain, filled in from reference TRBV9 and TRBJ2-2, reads DSGVTQTPKHLITATGQRVTLRCSPRSGDLSVYWYQQSLDQGLQFLIQYYNGEERAKGNILERFSAQQFPDLHSELNLSSLELGDSALYFCASSAGLAGVTGELFFGEGSRLTVL.

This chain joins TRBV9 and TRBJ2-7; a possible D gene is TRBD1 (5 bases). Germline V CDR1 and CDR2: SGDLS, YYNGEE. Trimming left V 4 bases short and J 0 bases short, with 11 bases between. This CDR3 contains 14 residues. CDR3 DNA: TGTGCCAGCAGCCAGGGTCCCGCCTCCTACGAGCAGTACTTC. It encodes CASSQGPASYEQYF.

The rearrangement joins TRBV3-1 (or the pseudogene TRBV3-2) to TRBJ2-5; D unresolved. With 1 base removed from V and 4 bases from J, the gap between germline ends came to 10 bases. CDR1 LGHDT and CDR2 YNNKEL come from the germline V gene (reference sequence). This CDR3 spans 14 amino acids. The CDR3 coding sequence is TGTGCCAGCAGCCAAGCCCCCCTTTCAGAGACCCAGTACTTC. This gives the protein CASSQAPLSETQYF.

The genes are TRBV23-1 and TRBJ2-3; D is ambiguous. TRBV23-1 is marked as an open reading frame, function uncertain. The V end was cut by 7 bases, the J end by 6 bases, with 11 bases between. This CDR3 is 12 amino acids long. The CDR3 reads CASTHCSDTQYF. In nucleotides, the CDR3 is TGCGCCAGCACTCACTGTTCGGATACGCAGTATTTT.

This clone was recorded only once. The CDR3 DNA is TGCGCCAGCAGCCCCGGAGGGACAGGGGGCGCGCCTAATGAAAAACTGTTTTTT. It yields the protein CASSPGGTGGAPNEKLFF. This sequence joins TRBV5-1 and TRBJ1-4; 12 bases agree with TRBD1. Unmatched junction bases numbered 10, after V lost 4 bases and J lost 3 bases. Germline values: CDR1 SGHRS, CDR2 YFSETQ. The CDR3 runs 18 residues.